The entry below describes one TCR beta chain. The data originate from a study of blood T cell repertoires in COVID-19. CDR3 size: 15 residues. Germline loops: CDR1 SEHNR, CDR2 FQNEAQ (reference sequence). The V gene lost 5 bases and the J gene lost 10 bases, with 18 bases spanning the gap. The authors' processing: Amplification from reference gene primers served as the basis for estimated nucleated cell counts. Produced via immunoSEQ multiplex PCR; TCRdb's table is partial and in-frame only. That table furnishes V, J and clone size, whereas the DNA furnished D and trimming. The sample yields about 170,000 clones, approximately 81% seen once.

The TCR originated in a woman aged 80 or older with active or convalescent COVID-19. The specimen was peripheral blood. The V gene is TRBV7-9, the J gene TRBJ1-6; D is undetermined. The DNA of the CDR3 is TGTGCCAGCAGCCCTGGAGTAGGGAGTGCCTCACCCCTCCACTTT. Translating gives CASSPGVGSASPLHF.